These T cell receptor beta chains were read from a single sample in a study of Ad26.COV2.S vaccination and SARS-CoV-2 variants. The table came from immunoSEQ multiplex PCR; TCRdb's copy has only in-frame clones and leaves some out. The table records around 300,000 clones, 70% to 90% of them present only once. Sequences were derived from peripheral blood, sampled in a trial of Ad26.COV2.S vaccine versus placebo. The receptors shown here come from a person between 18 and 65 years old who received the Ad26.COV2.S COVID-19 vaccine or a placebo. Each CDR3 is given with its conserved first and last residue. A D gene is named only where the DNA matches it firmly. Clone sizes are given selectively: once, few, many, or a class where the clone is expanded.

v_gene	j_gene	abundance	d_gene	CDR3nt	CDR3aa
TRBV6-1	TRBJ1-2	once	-	TGTGCCAGCAGTGAAACCGGGGTGAGCTATGGCTACACCTTC	CASSETGVSYGYTF
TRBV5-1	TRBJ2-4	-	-	TGCGCCAGCAGCTTGGACTTACAAAACATTCAGTACTTC	CASSLDLQNIQYF
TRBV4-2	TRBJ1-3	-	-	TGTGCCAGCAGCCGGGGAATGGAACGCTCTGGAAACACCATATATTTT	CASSRGMERSGNTIYF
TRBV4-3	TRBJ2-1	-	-	TGCGCCAGCAGCCAGTACGCGAACTACAATGAGCAGTTCTTC	CASSQYANYNEQFF
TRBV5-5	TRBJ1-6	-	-	TGTGCCAGCGTCGACGGGGGGGTTTCACCCCTCCACTTT	CASVDGGVSPLHF
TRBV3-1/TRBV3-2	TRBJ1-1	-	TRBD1	TGTGCCAGCAGCCCCACTGGACAGGGAGTGATAGAGAACACTGAAGCTTTCTTT	CASSPTGQGVIENTEAFF
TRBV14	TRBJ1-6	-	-	TGTGCCAGCAGCCAAGATATGGACAGTTCTAATTCACCCCTCCACTTT	CASSQDMDSSNSPLHF
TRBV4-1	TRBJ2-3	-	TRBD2	TGCGCCAGCAGGTCTAGCGGGAGAATGACAGATACGCAGTATTTT	CASRSSGRMTDTQYF
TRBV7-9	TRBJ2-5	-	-	TGTGCCAGCAGCTGGACATTACAAGAGACCCAGTACTTC	CASSWTLQETQYF
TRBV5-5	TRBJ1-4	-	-	TGTGCCAGCAGCTTGGACAGAAATGAAAAACTGTTTTTT	CASSLDRNEKLFF
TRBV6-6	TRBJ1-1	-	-	TGTGCCAGCAGGGGGGGTCTGAACACTGAAGCTTTCTTT	CASRGGLNTEAFF
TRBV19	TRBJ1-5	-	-	TGTGCCAGTAGTTGGCAGGGAGGTCAGCCCCAGCATTTT	CASSWQGGQPQHF
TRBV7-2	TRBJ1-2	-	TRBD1	TGTGCCAGCAGCTTGAAAGGGGGCAATAACTATGGCTACACCTTC	CASSLKGGNNYGYTF
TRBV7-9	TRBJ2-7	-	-	TGTGCCAGCAGTCTCACGGGGAATGAGCAGTACTTC	CASSLTGNEQYF
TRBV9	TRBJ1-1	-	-	TGTGCCAGCAGCACCCCGGACACCGGGGGCACTGAAGCTTTCTTT	CASSTPDTGGTEAFF
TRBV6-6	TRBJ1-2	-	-	TGTGCCAGCACCCGCACCAGCTATGGCTACACCTTC	CASTRTSYGYTF
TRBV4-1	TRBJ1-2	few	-	TGCGCCAGCAGCCCCTGGGGGGGCGGTAATGGCTACACCTTC	CASSPWGGGNGYTF
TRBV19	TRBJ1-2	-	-	TGTGCCAGTCTCACAGTGGGGGCCGGTTTAAGAAACTATGGCTACACCTTC	CASLTVGAGLRNYGYTF
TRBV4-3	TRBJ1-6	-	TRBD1	TGCGCCAGCAGCCAAGGACAGGGGAATTCACCCCTCCACTTT	CASSQGQGNSPLHF
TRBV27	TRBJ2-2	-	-	TGTGCCACAAAAGGGTTCGAGGTCGGGGTAACTGCGAACACCGGGGAGCTGTTTTTT	CATKGFEVGVTANTGELFF
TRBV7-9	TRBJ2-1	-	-	TGTGCCAGTGACTTTATCTCCTACAATGAGCAGTTCTTC	CASDFISYNEQFF
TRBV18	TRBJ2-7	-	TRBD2	TGTGCCAGCTCACAAGGACTAGCGAGCTACGAGCAGTACTTC	CASSQGLASYEQYF
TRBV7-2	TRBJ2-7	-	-	TGTGCCAGCAGCTTCCCCAGGGCCTACGAGCAGTACTTC	CASSFPRAYEQYF
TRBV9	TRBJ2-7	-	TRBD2	TGTGCCAGCAGCGTAGGATCAGGTGGACTAGCGGGAGTTGGCGAGCAGTACTTC	CASSVGSGGLAGVGEQYF
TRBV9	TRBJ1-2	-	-	TGTGCCAGCAGCGTACCTCCTGCAGGGGACCCCTATGGCTACACCTTC	CASSVPPAGDPYGYTF
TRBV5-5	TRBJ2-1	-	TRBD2	TGTGCCAGCAGCTCAGAGGGACTAGCGGGGTCGGTCAATGAGCAGTTCTTC	CASSSEGLAGSVNEQFF
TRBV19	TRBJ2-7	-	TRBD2	TGTGCCAGTAATCCCGGGACTAGCGGGACCTACGAGCAGTACTTC	CASNPGTSGTYEQYF
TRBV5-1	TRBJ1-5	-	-	TGCGCCAGCAGCTCGGGAGTCAATCAGCCCCAGCATTTT	CASSSGVNQPQHF
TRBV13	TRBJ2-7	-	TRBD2	TGTGCCAGCAGCGTCCGGGACTACAACTACGAGCAGTACTTC	CASSVRDYNYEQYF
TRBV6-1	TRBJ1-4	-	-	TGTGCCAGCAGGGAATACGGGGGGCGCGGGACTAATGAAAAACTGTTTTTT	CASREYGGRGTNEKLFF
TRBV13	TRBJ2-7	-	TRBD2	TGTGCCAGCAGCTCTTATGCCCCGGGACTAGCGGATACCTACGAGCAGTACTTC	CASSSYAPGLADTYEQYF
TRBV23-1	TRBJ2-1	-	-	TGCGCCAGCAGTCAATCGGGGTGGGAAATTGAGCAGTTCTTC	CASSQSGWEIEQFF
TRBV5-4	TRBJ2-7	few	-	TGTGCCAGCAGCTTGGACGGCTACGAGCAGTACTTC	CASSLDGYEQYF
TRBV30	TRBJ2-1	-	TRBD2	TGTGCCTGGATGGGAACCGGGGGGAATGAGCAGTTCTTC	CAWMGTGGNEQFF
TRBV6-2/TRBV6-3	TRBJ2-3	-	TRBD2	TGTGCCAGCAGTCACCTGCGGGGGGCGCCGGGCACAGATACGCAGTATTTT	CASSHLRGAPGTDTQYF
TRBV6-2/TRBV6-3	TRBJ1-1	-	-	TGTGCCAGCAGTTACGTCCCGAACACTGAAGCTTTCTTT	CASSYVPNTEAFF
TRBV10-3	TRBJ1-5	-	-	TGTGCCATCAGTGACAGGGCCGATCAGCCCCAGCATTTT	CAISDRADQPQHF
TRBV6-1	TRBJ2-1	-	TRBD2	TGTGCCAGCAGTGAGCCGGGACTAGCGGGGGCCCCTGACTACAATGAGCAGTTCTTC	CASSEPGLAGAPDYNEQFF
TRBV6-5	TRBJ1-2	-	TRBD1	TGTGCCAGCAAGGGACAGGGGGCGTGGGGCTACACCTTC	CASKGQGAWGYTF
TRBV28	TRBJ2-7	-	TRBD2	TGTGCCAGCAGCTTCCGGACTAGCGGGGGTCTAGGGGACTACGAGCAGTACTTC	CASSFRTSGGLGDYEQYF
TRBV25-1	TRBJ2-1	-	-	TGTGCCAGCAGTGACGACAGGTCCATCTACAATGAGCAGTTCTTC	CASSDDRSIYNEQFF
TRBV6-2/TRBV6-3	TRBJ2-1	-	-	TGTGCCAGCAGTTCCTACTCCAGGACGGGGGAGCAGTTCTTC	CASSSYSRTGEQFF
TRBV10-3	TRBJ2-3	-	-	TGTGCCATCAGTGAGTCAGCAGCTGGGGCAGATACGCAGTATTTT	CAISESAAGADTQYF
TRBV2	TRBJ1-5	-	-	TGTGCCAGCAGGGCGGGGGGCAGGAGCAATCAGCCCCAGCATTTT	CASRAGGRSNQPQHF
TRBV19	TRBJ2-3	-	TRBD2	TGTGCCAGTAGTCCGCGACTAGCGGGGGCCTACACAGATACGCAGTATTTT	CASSPRLAGAYTDTQYF
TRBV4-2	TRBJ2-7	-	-	TGTGCCAGCAGCCCCCTCCTGGGCTCCTACGAGCAGTACTTC	CASSPLLGSYEQYF
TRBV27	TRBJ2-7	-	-	TGTGCCAGCAGTTTATGGGACGGCTCCTACGAGCAGTACTTC	CASSLWDGSYEQYF
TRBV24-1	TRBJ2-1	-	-	TGTGCCACCAGTGATTACGACAGGGAGCAGTTCTTC	CATSDYDREQFF
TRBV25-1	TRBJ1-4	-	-	TGTGCCAGCAGGCTCCCGGGAAATGAAAAACTGTTTTTT	CASRLPGNEKLFF
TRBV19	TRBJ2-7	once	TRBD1	TGTGCCAGTAGTATAACGTCCGGGACAGGTGGGTACGAGCAGTACTTC	CASSITSGTGGYEQYF
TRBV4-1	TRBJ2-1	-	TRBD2	TGCGCCAGCAGCCAAGAGAGACGGACTAGCATGGACAATGAGCAGTTCTTC	CASSQERRTSMDNEQFF
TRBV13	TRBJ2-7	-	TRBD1	TGTGCCAGCAGCTTAAACAGGGGTACATTCTACGAGCAGTACTTC	CASSLNRGTFYEQYF
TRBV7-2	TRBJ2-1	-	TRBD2	TGTGCCAGCAGCTTAACTAGCGGTGCTGAGCAGTTCTTC	CASSLTSGAEQFF
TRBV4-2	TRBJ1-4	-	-	TGTGCCAGCAGCCAAGTCGACCAGTTTAATGAAAAACTGTTTTTT	CASSQVDQFNEKLFF
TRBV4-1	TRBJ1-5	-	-	TGCGCCAGCAGCCAAGAGAAGGGGATGGATCAGCCCCAGCATTTT	CASSQEKGMDQPQHF